This TCR beta chain was identified during a study of T cell repertoires in cytomegalovirus infection. The wider study: The authors used CMV epitopes that were HLA-C-restricted (recently identified) and HLA-B-restricted (well studied). Both a matching HLA type and CMV infection were indicated by public TCR beta signatures.

TCRdb reanalysed the reads using MiXCR and keeps one entry per CDR3 protein. Among 200,000 to 250,000 distinct CDR3 sequences, 38% were seen once, and the ten largest hold around 60%. This clonotype was seen only a few times. Its antigen is currently unknown. The V and J ends lost 4 bases and 1 base respectively, with 13 bases between them. This CDR3 has 15 residues. General observations from the study: In two of eight donors, the top clonotype was HLA-C-restricted CMV-specific. Carriers of CMV and the relevant HLA type were discriminated by public TCR beta frequency.

Sequencing used CD8+ T cells from cultured PBMCs, obtained from culture after CMV antigen stimulation. V usage is TRBV12-3 or TRBV12-4 and J usage is TRBJ2-5; tentative D call: TRBD1 (5 bases). This clonotype originated in a human donor in good health (CMV status not recorded). Some clones in this sample may be carry-over from other donors' samples. The CDR3 reads CASSSLTASQETQYF. Here the CDR3 DNA reads TGTGCCAGCAGTTCCTTGACAGCTAGCCAAGAGACCCAGTACTTC.